Below, one T cell receptor beta chain is given with its context. Some clones are missing from TCRdb's copy, which holds only in-frame ones; the method was immunoSEQ multiplex PCR. Of approximately 200,000 clones listed, over 70% are singletons. The trim removed 3 bases at V and 0 bases at J, leaving 3 bases unmatched. CDR3 size: 15 residues. Germline lookup yields CDR1 LGHDT and CDR2 YNNKEL (reference sequence). The data were obtained in a study of T cell responses to AZD1222 COVID-19 vaccine. Source: peripheral blood, taken on day 0 of MenACWY control vaccination. V gene TRBV3-1 (or the pseudogene TRBV3-2) combines with J gene TRBJ1-1, with TRBD1 matching 8 bases. The TCR was taken from an adult in good health. The chain's CDR3 is CASSHRQGMNTEAFF. CDR3 DNA sequence: TGTGCCAGCAGCCATCGACAGGGGATGAACACTGAAGCTTTCTTT.